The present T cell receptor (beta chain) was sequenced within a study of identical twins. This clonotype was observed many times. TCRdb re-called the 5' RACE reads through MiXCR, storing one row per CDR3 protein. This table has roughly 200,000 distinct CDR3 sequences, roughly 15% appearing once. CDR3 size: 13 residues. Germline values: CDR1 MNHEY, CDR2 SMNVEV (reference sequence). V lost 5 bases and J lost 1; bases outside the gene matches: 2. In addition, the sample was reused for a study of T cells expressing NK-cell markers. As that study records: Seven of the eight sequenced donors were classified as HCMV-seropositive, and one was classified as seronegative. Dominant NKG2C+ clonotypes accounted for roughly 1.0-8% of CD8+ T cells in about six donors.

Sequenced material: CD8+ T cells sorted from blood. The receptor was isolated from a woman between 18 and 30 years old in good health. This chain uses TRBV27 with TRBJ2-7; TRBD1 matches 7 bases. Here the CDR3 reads CASSPTGSYEQYF. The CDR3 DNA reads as TGTGCCAGCAGTCCGACAGGGTCCTACGAGCAGTACTTC.